These 3 T cell receptor beta chains were sequenced from one sample in a study of shared clonotypes between healthy human individuals. This table comes from immunoSEQ multiplex PCR, and its TCRdb copy is limited to in-frame clones, with some not included. The sample has some 2,000,000 clones, 95% seen once. The source material was naive CD4+ T cells sorted from blood. Stated subset: CD45RA+ positively selected. All receptors come from a young man in good health.

This chain uses TRBV6-5 with TRBJ2-5, with TRBD1 matching 9 bases. This CDR3 is 14 amino acids long. CDR1 and CDR2 from the germline V gene are MNHEY and SVGAGI. V lost 5 bases and J lost 4; bases outside the gene matches: 5. The chain's CDR3 is CASSVQGQGETQYF. CDR3 in DNA: TGTGCCAGCAGTGTACAGGGACAGGGAGAGACCCAGTACTTC.

The J gene is TRBJ1-1, the V gene TRBV7-9; 7 positions agree with TRBD1. Germline lookup yields CDR1 SEHNR and CDR2 FQNEAQ (reference sequence). J lost 7 bases, V lost 0 bases, and 8 bases had no gene match. The CDR3 runs to 15 residues. Here the CDR3 reads CASSLAGTAVDEAFF. CDR3 in DNA: TGTGCCAGCAGCTTAGCGGGGACAGCGGTAGATGAAGCTTTCTTT.

This chain uses TRBV5-1 with TRBJ1-4; D is perhaps TRBD1 (6 bases). CDR3 length: 14 residues. V was cut by 2 bases and J by 3 bases, with 8 bases left in between. CDR1 and CDR2 (germline): SGHRS, YFSETQ. CDR3 in DNA: TGCGCCAGCAGCTTAGACAGGTCTAATGAAAAACTGTTTTTT. Translated: CASSLDRSNEKLFF.